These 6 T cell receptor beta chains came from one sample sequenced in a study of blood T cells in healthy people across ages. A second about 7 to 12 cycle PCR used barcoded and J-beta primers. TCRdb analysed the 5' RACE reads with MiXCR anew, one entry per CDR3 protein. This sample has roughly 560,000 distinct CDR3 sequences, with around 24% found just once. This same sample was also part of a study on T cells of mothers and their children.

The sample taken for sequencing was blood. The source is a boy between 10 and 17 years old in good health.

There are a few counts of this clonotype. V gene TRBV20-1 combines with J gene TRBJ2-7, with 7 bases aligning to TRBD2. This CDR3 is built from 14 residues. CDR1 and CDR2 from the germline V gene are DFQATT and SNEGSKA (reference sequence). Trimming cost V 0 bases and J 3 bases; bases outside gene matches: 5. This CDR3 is CSARDGLGIYEQYF. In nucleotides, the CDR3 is TGCAGTGCTAGAGATGGACTAGGCATCTACGAGCAGTACTTC.

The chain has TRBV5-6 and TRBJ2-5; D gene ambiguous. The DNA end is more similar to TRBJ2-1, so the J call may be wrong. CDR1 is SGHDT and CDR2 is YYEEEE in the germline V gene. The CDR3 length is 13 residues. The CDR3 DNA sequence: TGTGCCAGCAGCTTGGGTTCTACCAATGAGCAGTTCTTC. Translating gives CASSLGSTNEQFF.

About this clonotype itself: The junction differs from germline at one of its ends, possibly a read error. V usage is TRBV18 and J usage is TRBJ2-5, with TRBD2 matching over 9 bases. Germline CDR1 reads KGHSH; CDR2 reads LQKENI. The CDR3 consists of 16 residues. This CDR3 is CASSPWTSAYQATQYF. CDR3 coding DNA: TGTGCCAGCTCACCATGGACTAGCGCGTACCAAGCGACCCAGTACTTC.

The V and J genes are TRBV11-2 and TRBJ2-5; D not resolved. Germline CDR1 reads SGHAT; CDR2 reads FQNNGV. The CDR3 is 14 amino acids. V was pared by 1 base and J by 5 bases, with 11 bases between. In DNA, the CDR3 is TGTGCCAGCAGCTTAGGGATCTTTCGGGAGACCCAGTACTTC. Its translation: CASSLGIFRETQYF. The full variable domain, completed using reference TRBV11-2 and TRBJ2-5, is EAGVAQSPRYKIIEKRQSVAFWCNPISGHATLYWYQQILGQGPKLLIQFQNNGVVDDSQLPKDRFSAERLKGVDSTLKIQPAKLEDSAVYLCASSLGIFRETQYFGPGTRLLVL.

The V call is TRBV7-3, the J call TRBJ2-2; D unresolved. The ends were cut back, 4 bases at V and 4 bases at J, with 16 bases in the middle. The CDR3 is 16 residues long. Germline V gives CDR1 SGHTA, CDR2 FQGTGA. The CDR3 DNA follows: TGTGCCAGCAGCTCCTTAACTGTTCCGGGCACCGGGGAGCTGTTTTTT. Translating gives CASSSLTVPGTGELFF.

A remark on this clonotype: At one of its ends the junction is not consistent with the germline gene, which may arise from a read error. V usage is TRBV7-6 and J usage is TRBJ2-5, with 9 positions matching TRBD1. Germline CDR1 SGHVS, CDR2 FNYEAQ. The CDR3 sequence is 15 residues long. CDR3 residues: CASSLAGTGRYEQHF. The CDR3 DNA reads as TGTGCCAGCAGCTTAGCCGGGACAGGGCGCTACGAGCAGCACTTC.